This T cell receptor beta chain was documented in a study of lymphopenia after photon versus proton radiotherapy. Sequencing used immunoSEQ multiplex PCR; TCRdb keeps in-frame clones, though not all of them. This sample yields 70,000 or so clones, of which 80% to 95% are seen a single time; 2.2% belongs to the top ten. This CDR3 has 15 amino acids. The V gene's germline CDR1 is SGHRS and CDR2 YFSETQ. V gave up 3 bases and J gave up 4 bases; unmatched junction bases: 3. The chain links TRBV5-1 to TRBJ2-2; 10 bases fit TRBD2. The TCR sequence derives from a woman aged 40 to 55 with cholangiocarcinoma. The sequenced sample was peripheral blood, obtained from a patient treated with photon-based radiotherapy. The CDR3: CASSSASGSTGELFF. CDR3 coding DNA: TGCGCCAGCAGCTCGGCTAGCGGGAGCACCGGGGAGCTGTTTTTT.